This T cell receptor (beta chain) was obtained from a study of T-cell memory formation after mild COVID-19. Background on the study: For the most part, TCR clusters were specific to one donor. Findings of the study overall: Among clones contracting day 15 to 85, CD4/CD8 was balanced, whereas later expanders leaned CD4+. Researchers could not confirm that second-wave clones peaking on day 37 targeted SARS-CoV-2.

This clonotype was observed a handful of times. Its antigen is undetermined. TCRdb reprocessed the 5' RACE reads with MiXCR, giving one entry per CDR3 protein. The repertoire consists of some 280,000 distinct CDR3 sequences, with around 15% occurring once and the leading ten covering roughly 24%. Per germline, CDR1 DFQATT and CDR2 SNEGSKA (reference sequence). V was shortened by 1 base and J by 5 bases, with 14 bases between the two germline ends. The CDR3 has 14 residues. V gene TRBV20-1 combines with J gene TRBJ2-5; possibly TRBD2 for D (5 bases). The sequence came from a man in his late teens or twenties who had mild COVID-19 (a few samples of this study predate the infection). Cell type and time point are not known. The sample consisted of PBMCs or a T cell subset sorted from them (not recorded which). The CDR3 spells CSARGRTRVETQYF. CDR3 nucleotide sequence: TGCAGTGCTAGAGGGAGGACCCGGGTGGAGACCCAGTACTTC.